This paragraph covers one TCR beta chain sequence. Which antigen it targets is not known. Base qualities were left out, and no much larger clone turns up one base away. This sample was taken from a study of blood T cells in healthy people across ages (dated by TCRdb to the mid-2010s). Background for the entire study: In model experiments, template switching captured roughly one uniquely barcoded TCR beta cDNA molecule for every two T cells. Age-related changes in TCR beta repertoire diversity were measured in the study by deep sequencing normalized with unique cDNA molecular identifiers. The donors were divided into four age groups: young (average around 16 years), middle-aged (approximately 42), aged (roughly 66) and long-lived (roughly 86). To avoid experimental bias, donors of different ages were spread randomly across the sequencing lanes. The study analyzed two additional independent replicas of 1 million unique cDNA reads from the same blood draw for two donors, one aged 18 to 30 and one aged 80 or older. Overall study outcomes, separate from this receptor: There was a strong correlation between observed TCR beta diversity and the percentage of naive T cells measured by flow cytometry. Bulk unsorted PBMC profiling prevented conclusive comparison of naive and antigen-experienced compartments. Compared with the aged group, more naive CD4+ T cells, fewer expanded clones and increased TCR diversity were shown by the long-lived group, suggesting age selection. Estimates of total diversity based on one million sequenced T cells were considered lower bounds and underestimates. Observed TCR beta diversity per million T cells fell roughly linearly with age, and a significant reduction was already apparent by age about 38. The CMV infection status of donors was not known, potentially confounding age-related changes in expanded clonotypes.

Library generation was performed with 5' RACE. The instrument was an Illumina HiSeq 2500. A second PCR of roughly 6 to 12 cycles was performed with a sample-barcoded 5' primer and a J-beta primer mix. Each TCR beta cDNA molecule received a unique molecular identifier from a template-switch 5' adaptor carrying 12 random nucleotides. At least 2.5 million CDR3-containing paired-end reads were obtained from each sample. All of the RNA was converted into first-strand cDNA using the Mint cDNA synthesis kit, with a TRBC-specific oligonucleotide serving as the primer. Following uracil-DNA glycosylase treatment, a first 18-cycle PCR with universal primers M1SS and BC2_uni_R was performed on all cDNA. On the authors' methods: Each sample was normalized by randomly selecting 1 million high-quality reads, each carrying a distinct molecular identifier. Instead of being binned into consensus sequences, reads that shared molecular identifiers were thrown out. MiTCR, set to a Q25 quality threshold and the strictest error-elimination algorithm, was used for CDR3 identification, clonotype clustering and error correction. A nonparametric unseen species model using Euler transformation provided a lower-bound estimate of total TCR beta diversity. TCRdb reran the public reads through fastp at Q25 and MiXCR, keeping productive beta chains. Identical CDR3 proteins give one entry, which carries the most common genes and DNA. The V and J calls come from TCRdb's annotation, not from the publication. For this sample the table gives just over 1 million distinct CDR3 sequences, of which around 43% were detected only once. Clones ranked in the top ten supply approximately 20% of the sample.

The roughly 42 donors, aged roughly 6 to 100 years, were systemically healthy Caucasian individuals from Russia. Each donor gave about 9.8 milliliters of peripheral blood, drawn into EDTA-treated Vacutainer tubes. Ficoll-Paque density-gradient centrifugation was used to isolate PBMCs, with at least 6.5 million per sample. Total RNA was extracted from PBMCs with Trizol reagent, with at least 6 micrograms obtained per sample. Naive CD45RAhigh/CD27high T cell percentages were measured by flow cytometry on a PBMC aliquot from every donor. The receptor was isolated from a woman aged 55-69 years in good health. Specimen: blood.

The bases are TGTGCCAGCAGGTTGTTCCAAGAGACCCAGTACTTC. Its amino acids are CASRLFQETQYF. The sequence is built from TRBV28 and TRBJ2-5; a confident D gene designation cannot be given. At the junction V is shortened by 6 bases and J by 1 base, with 6 bases in between. CDR1 and CDR2, per the germline V gene, are MDHEN and SYDVKM. From its cysteine to its phenylalanine, the CDR3 spans 12 amino acids. CDR3 DNA only is kept here, 36 bases in frame from base 1.